These 21 T cell receptor beta chains share one sample of origin, sequenced in a study of OX40 agonist ivuxolimab in advanced cancers. The table came from immunoSEQ multiplex PCR; TCRdb's copy has only in-frame clones and leaves some out. The sample consists of 70,000 or so clones, 75% to 90% of them appearing once. The specimen was CD4+ or CD8+ T cells sorted from blood, collected in a trial of the OX40 agonist ivuxolimab. The receptors were sampled from an adult with an advanced solid tumor such as melanoma, head and neck, liver or kidney cancer.

The chain recombines TRBV2 with TRBJ2-5, with TRBD2 matching 12 bases. There are 17 residues in the CDR3. J gave up 5 bases and V 6 bases, and 13 bases lay outside the gene matches. Germline values: CDR1 SNHLY, CDR2 FYNNEI. The CDR3 region is CASSSSLAGGPLETQYF. CDR3 coding DNA: TGTGCCAGCAGCTCATCGCTAGCGGGGGGGCCACTTGAGACCCAGTACTTC. The variable domain in full, completed from reference TRBV2 and TRBJ2-5, reads EPEVTQTPSHQVTQMGQEVILRCVPISNHLYFYWYRQILGQKVEFLVSFYNNEISEKSEIFDDQFSVERPDGSNFTLKIRSTKLEDSAMYFCASSSSLAGGPLETQYFGPGTRLLVL.

The chain carries TRBV10-3 and TRBJ1-1, with D perhaps matching TRBD1 (5 bases). This CDR3 has 12 amino acids. Trimming took 0 bases from V and 9 from J, leaving 8 bases between them. Germline V gene data show CDR1 as ENHRY and CDR2 as SYGVKD. The CDR3: CAISESTGKAFF. For the CDR3, the DNA is TGTGCCATCAGTGAGTCAACAGGAAAAGCTTTCTTT.

The V and J genes are TRBV18 and TRBJ2-7, with 7 bases identical to TRBD2. J was trimmed by 4 bases and V by 4 bases; bases with no gene match: 4. Germline V gene data show CDR1 as KGHSH and CDR2 as LQKENI. The CDR3 is made up of 13 amino acids. CDR3 sequence: CASSRPGGYEQYF. As DNA, the CDR3 is TGTGCCAGCTCACGGCCCGGGGGGTACGAGCAGTACTTC.

This clone has only one observation. J is TRBJ2-7 and V is TRBV2, with TRBD1 as a possible D gene (6 bases). Germline assignment: CDR1 SNHLY and CDR2 FYNNEI. This CDR3 has 13 amino acids. V lost 7 bases, J lost 5 bases, and 15 bases lay in between. DNA of the CDR3: TGTGCCAGCACCATAGGACAGTCCCACGAGCAGTACTTC. Residues: CASTIGQSHEQYF.

The rearrangement uses TRBV5-1 and TRBJ2-1; TRBD2 matches 11 bases. CDR1 is SGHRS, CDR2 YFSETQ, per germline. This CDR3 contains 16 residues. With 3 bases clipped from V and 6 bases from J, the junction kept 8 bases outside the gene matches. In DNA, the CDR3 is TGCGCCAGCAGCTCGGAACTAGCGGGAGTCGGCAATGAGCAGTTCTTC. Its protein product is CASSSELAGVGNEQFF.

Sample share makes this clone medium-sized (0.01 to 0.1%). This chain joins TRBV7-9 and TRBJ1-1, with D unresolved. From germline, CDR1 is SEHNR and CDR2 FQNEAQ (reference sequence). The CDR3 length is 14 residues. Trimming pared 5 bases from V and 3 bases from J, leaving 13 bases between. The DNA for the CDR3 is TGTGCCAGCAGCCCCGAGGCCAGGCACACTGAAGCTTTCTTT. It codes for CASSPEARHTEAFF. Drawing the rest from reference TRBV7-9 and TRBJ1-1, the complete variable domain is DTGVSQNPRHKITKRGQNVTFRCDPISEHNRLYWYRQTLGQGPEFLTYFQNEAQLEKSRLLSDRFSAERPKGSFSTLEIQRTEQGDSAMYLCASSPEARHTEAFFGQGTRLTVV.

The chain's CDR3 is CASSSTFDRGLNGYTF. The CDR3 region has the DNA TGCGCCAGCAGCTCCACCTTCGACAGGGGGCTTAATGGCTACACCTTC. This sequence joins TRBV5-1 and TRBJ1-2, with TRBD1 matching over 10 bases. Germline trimming cut 3 bases from V and 6 bases from J; bases unmatched to any gene: 11. The CDR3 is 16 amino acids. The germline V gene has CDR1 SGHRS and CDR2 YFSETQ.

The chain links TRBV19 to TRBJ2-7; TRBD1 agrees at 10 bases. The CDR3 loop spans 15 amino acids. Trimming took 5 bases from V and 2 from J; bases not matched to a gene: 6. Germline lookup yields CDR1 LNHDA and CDR2 SQIVND (reference sequence). Here the CDR3 reads CASSARDRGPYEQYF. DNA of the CDR3: TGTGCCAGTAGTGCCCGGGACAGGGGCCCCTACGAGCAGTACTTC.

This sequence joins TRBV12-5 and TRBJ2-5, with 8 bases matching TRBD1. This CDR3 is built from 14 residues. V gave up 5 bases and J gave up 5 bases; unmatched junction bases: 7. CDR1 and CDR2 from the germline V gene are LGHNT and FRNRAP. CDR3 in DNA: TGTGCTAGTGGTCTATCAGGGGGCGGGGAGACCCAGTACTTC. This sequence encodes CASGLSGGGETQYF.

The chain employs TRBV6-1 and TRBJ2-2, with TRBD1 as a possible D gene (5 bases). The CDR3 covers 14 residues. Germline V CDR1 and CDR2: MNHNS, SASEGT. V was pared by 5 bases and J by 2 bases, with 9 bases between. The CDR3 sequence: CASSWTTNTGELFF. CDR3 nucleotide sequence: TGTGCCAGCAGTTGGACAACCAACACCGGGGAGCTGTTTTTT.

The chain recombines TRBV29-1 with TRBJ2-3; TRBD1 might be the D (6 bases). Germline V gene lookup returns CDR1 SQVTM and CDR2 ANQGSEA. V was pared by 8 bases and J by 4 bases, with 13 bases between. The CDR3 runs to 12 residues. The DNA for the CDR3 is TGCAGCACTGAGGGGGTTTCAGATACGCAGTATTTT. Protein: CSTEGVSDTQYF.

The chain couples TRBV5-5 to TRBJ1-4; D call uncertain. Germline values: CDR1 SGHKS, CDR2 YYEKEE (reference sequence). Trimming shortened V by 0 bases and J by 0 bases, and 6 bases separated the two germline ends. The CDR3 sequence is 15 residues long. CDR3 sequence: CASSLGHSTNEKLFF. The CDR3 region has the DNA TGTGCCAGCAGCTTGGGACACTCAACTAATGAAAAACTGTTTTTT.

This clone was observed once. This sequence joins TRBV10-2 and TRBJ2-1; maybe TRBD2 (5 bases). The CDR3 runs to 15 residues. Trimming removed 8 bases at V and 0 bases at J, with 14 bases between. Looked up from germline, CDR1 is WSHSY and CDR2 is SAAADI. CDR3 nucleotides: TGCGCCAGCGGAAGCGGAACCATCTCCTACAATGAGCAGTTCTTC. It encodes CASGSGTISYNEQFF.

This clone was seen a single time. This chain uses TRBV5-1 with TRBJ2-7; the match to TRBD1 covers 8 bases. J was trimmed by 2 bases and V by 4 bases; bases with no gene match: 8. The CDR3 runs 15 residues. Germline CDR1 is SGHRS and CDR2 is YFSETQ. This CDR3 reads CASSVTPGQAYEQYF. In DNA form, the CDR3 reads TGCGCCAGCAGCGTTACTCCGGGACAGGCCTACGAGCAGTACTTC.

This rearrangement joins TRBV7-9 to TRBJ2-7; D may be TRBD2 (6 bases). V was clipped by 4 bases and J by 6 bases, with 16 bases between them. Per the germline V gene, CDR1 is SEHNR and CDR2 is FQNEAQ (reference sequence). This CDR3 has 14 amino acids. The CDR3 DNA sequence: TGTGCCAGCAGCTATTGGGGGGAAAGGGTCGAGCAGTACTTC. Protein product: CASSYWGERVEQYF.

The V and J genes are TRBV6-1 and TRBJ1-4, with 7 nucleotides matching TRBD1. Germline V gene sequence: CDR1 MNHNS, CDR2 SASEGT. V trimming: 0 bases; J trimming: 8 bases; junction bases outside the gene matches: 6. The CDR3 totals 15 residues. The CDR3 nucleotides are TGTGCCAGCAGTGAAGCGCGAACAGGGGTAGAAAAACTGTTTTTT. Its protein product is CASSEARTGVEKLFF.

The V call is TRBV19, the J call TRBJ2-7; D unclear. The length of the CDR3 is 14 residues. Trimming left V 5 bases short and J 0 bases short, with 11 bases between. The germline gives CDR1 LNHDA, CDR2 SQIVND (reference sequence). The CDR3 bases are TGTGCCAGTAGTGCGACATATAGCTCCTACGAGCAGTACTTC. It is translated as CASSATYSSYEQYF.

The V and J genes are TRBV29-1 and TRBJ1-3, with D uncertain. Germline CDR1 reads SQVTM; CDR2 reads ANQGSEA. This CDR3 region has 14 residues. Trimming took 3 bases from V and 4 from J, leaving 13 bases between them. CDR3 DNA: TGCAGCGTTGAGTTCCAAAGCCTCGGAAACACCATATATTTT. This codes for CSVEFQSLGNTIYF.

Regarding this clone: Other DNA variants within this sample encode the same CDR3. The V call is TRBV5-1, the J call TRBJ2-1; TRBD1 aligns across 9 bases. The CDR3 extends over 14 amino acids. J lost 5 bases, V lost 3 bases, and 3 bases had no gene match. Germline CDR1 SGHRS, CDR2 YFSETQ. The CDR3, as DNA: TGCGCCAGCAGCTCGGGACAGGGACACAATGAGCAGTTCTTC. Amino acid sequence: CASSSGQGHNEQFF.

The V and J genes are TRBV5-1 and TRBJ1-4, with D possibly matching TRBD1 (5 bases). The germline gives CDR1 SGHRS, CDR2 YFSETQ. V was cut by 0 bases and J by 8 bases, with 11 bases left in between. CDR3 size: 14 residues. This CDR3 is CASSLGGVEEKLFF. The DNA of the CDR3 is TGCGCCAGCAGCTTGGGAGGGGTCGAGGAAAAACTGTTTTTT.

The rearrangement links TRBV2 to TRBJ2-1, with 8 bases lining up with TRBD2. The CDR3 extends over 15 amino acids. Germline assignment: CDR1 SNHLY and CDR2 FYNNEI. Unmatched junction bases numbered 6, after V lost 4 bases and J lost 4 bases. This CDR3 reads CASSGIGGRYNEQFF. DNA of the CDR3: TGTGCCAGCAGTGGCATCGGCGGGAGGTACAATGAGCAGTTCTTC.